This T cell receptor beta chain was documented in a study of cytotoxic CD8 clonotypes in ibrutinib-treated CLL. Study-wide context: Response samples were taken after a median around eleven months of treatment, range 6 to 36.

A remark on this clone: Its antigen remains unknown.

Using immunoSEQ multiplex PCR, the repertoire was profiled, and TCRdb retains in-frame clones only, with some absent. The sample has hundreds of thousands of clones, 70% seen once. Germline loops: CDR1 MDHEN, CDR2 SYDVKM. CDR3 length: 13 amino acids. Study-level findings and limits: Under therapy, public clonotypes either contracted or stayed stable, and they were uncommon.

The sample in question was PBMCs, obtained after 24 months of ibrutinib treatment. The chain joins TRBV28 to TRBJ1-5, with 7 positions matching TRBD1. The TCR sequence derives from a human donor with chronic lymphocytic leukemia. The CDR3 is CAGAGGSNQPQHF. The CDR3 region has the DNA TGTGCTGGAGCAGGGGGTAGCAATCAGCCCCAGCATTTT.